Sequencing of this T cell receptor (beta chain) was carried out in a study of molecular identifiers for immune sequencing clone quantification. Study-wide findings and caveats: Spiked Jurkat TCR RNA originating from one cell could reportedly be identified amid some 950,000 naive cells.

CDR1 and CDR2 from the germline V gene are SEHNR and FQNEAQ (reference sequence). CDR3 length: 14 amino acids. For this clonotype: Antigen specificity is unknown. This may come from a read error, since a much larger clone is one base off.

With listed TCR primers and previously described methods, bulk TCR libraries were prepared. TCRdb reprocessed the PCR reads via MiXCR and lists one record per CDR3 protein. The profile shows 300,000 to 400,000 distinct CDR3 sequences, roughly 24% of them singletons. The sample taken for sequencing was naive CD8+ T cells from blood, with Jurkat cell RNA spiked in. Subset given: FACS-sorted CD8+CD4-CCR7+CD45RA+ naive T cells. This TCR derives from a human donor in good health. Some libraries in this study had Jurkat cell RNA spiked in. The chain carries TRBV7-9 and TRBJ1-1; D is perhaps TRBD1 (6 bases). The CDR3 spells CASSSLDGGTAAFF. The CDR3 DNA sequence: TGTGCCAGCAGCTCCCTGGACGGGGGCACTGCAGCTTTCTTT.